This T cell receptor beta chain was identified during a study of identical twins. Germline-derived CDR1 and CDR2 are SQVTM and ANQGSEA. This CDR3 is built from 15 residues. The V end was cut by 7 bases, the J end by 0 bases, with 17 bases between. General observations from the study: Excess low generation probability was seen in twin-shared out-of-frame alpha sequences.

TCRdb independently ran MiXCR on the 5' RACE reads; one entry per CDR3 protein. The sample consists of around 200,000 distinct CDR3 sequences, less than 10% of them appearing once. This clonotype was recorded at least ten times. Its antigen is not known. Material: memory (CD45RO+) T cells sorted from blood. The clonotype was recovered from a woman younger than 30 in good health. The chain joins TRBV29-1 to TRBJ2-3; D ambiguous. The CDR3 region is CSASRGSGSTDTQYF. Written as DNA, the CDR3 is TGCAGCGCCTCTCGAGGCTCGGGCAGCACAGATACGCAGTATTTT.